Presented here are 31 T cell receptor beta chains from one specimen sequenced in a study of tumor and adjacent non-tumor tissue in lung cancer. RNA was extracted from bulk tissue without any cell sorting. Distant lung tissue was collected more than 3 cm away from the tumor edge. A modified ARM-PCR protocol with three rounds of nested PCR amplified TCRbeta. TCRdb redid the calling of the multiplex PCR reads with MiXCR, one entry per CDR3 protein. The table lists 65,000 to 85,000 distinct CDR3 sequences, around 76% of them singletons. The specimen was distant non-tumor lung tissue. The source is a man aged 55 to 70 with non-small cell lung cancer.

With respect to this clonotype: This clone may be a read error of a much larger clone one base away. The CDR3 loop reads CSARESGPHNEQFF. CDR3 nucleotide sequence: TGCAGTGCTAGAGAGTCGGGACCCCACAATGAGCAGTTCTTC. This rearrangement joins TRBV20-1 to TRBJ2-1; D may correspond to TRBD1 or TRBD2 (5 bases each). Germline-derived CDR1 and CDR2 are DFQATT and SNEGSKA (reference sequence). The V and J ends lost 0 bases and 5 bases respectively, with 11 bases between them. The CDR3 is 14 amino acids.

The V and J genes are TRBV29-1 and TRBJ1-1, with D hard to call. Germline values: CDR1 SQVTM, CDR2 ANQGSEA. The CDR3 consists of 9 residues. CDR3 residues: CSIGLGAFF. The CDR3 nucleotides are TGCAGTATTGGACTGGGGGCTTTCTTT.

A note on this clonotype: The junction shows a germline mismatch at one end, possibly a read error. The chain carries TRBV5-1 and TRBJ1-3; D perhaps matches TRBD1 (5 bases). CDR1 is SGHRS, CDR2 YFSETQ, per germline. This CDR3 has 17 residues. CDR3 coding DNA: TGCGCCAGCACCCAAAGCCTGGGACTGACCTCTGGAAATACCATATATTTT. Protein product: CASTQSLGLTSGNTIYF. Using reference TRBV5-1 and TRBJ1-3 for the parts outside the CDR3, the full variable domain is KAGVTQTPRYLIKTRGQQVTLSCSPISGHRSVSWYQQTPGQGLQFLFEYFSETQRNKGNFPGRFSGRQFSNSRSEMNVSTLELGDSALYLCASTQSLGLTSGNTIYFGEGSWLTVV.

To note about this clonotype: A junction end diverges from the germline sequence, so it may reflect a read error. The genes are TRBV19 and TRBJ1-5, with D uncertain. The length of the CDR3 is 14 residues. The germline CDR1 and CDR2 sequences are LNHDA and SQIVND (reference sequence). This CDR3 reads CASRGTAASGPQLF. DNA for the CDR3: TGTGCCAGTAGGGGTACAGCCGCTAGTGGACCCCAGCTTTTT.

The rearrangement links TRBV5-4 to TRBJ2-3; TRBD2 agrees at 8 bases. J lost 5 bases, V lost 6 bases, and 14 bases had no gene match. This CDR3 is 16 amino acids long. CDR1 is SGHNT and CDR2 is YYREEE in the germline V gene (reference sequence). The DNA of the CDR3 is TGTGCCAGCACACCTATTGAGCGGGAGCCAGGAGATACGCAGTATTTT. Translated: CASTPIEREPGDTQYF.

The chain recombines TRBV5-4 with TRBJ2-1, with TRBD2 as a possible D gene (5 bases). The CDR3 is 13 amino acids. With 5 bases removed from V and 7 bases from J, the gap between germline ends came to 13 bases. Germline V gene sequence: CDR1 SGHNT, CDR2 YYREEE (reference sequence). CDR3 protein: CASRWTFNNEQFF. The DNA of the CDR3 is TGTGCCAGCAGATGGACTTTTAATAATGAGCAGTTCTTC.

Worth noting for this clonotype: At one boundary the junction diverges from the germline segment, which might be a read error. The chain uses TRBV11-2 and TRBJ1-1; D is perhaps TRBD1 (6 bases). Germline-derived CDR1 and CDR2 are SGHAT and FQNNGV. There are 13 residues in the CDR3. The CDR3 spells CAGSSGVGAEAFF. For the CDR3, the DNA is TGTGCCGGCAGCTCAGGGGTTGGAGCTGAAGCTTTCTTT. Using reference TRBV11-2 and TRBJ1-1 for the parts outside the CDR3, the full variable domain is EAGVAQSPRYKIIEKRQSVAFWCNPISGHATLYWYQQILGQGPKLLIQFQNNGVVDDSQLPKDRFSAERLKGVDSTLKIQPAKLEDSAVYLCAGSSGVGAEAFFGQGTRLTVV.

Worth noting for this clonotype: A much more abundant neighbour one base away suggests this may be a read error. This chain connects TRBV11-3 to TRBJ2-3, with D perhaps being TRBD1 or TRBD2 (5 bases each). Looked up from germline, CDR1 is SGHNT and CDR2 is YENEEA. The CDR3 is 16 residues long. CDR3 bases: TGTGCCAGCAGCTTGGGGGTTGCTTCTAGCACAGATACGCGGTATTTT. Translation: CASSLGVASSTDTRYF.

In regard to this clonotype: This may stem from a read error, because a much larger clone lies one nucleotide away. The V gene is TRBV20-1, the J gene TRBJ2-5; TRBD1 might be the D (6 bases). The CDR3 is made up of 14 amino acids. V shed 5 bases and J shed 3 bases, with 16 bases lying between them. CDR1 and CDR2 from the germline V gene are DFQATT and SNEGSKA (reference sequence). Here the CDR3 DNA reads TGCAGTGCTCGTTTTGGGGGCGGTGAAGAGACCCAGTACTTC. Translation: CSARFGGGEETQYF.

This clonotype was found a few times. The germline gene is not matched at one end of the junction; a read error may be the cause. The CDR3 DNA is TGTGCCAGCAGTGGGACGGGAGGGGGAGGAGAGCACTTCTTC. Translated, it gives CASSGTGGGGEHFF. The genes are TRBV2 and TRBJ2-1; 8 nucleotides line up with TRBD2. This CDR3 is built from 14 residues. Per germline, CDR1 SNHLY and CDR2 FYNNEI.

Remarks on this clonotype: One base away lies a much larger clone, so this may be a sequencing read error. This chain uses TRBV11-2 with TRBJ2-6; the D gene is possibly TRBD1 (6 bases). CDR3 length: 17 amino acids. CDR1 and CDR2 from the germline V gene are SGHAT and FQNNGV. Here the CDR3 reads CASSFYQGGTGANVLIF. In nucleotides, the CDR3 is TGTGCCAGCAGCTTCTACCAAGGGGGAACTGGGGCCAACGTCCTGATTTTC.

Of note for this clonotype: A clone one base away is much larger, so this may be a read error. As DNA, the CDR3 is TGTGCCAACAGTTTACGTCCGGGGCATTGGACCTACGAGCAGTACTTC. Translated: CANSLRPGHWTYEQYF. The chain has TRBV28 and TRBJ2-7, with D perhaps being TRBD1 or TRBD2 (5 bases each). Looked up from germline, CDR1 is MDHEN and CDR2 is SYDVKM. The CDR3 is 16 residues long.

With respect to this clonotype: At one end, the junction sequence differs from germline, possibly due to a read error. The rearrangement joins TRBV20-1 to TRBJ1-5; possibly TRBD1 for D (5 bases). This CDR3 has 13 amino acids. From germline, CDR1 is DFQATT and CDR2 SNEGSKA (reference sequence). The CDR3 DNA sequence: TGCAATGCTCAGGCGGGGACGGAACAGCCCCTGCGTTTT. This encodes CNAQAGTEQPLRF.

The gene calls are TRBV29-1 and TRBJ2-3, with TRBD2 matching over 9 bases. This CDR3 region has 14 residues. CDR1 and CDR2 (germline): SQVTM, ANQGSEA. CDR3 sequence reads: CNAAGTSSTDTQYF. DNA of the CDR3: TGCAACGCCGCCGGGACTAGCAGCACAGATACGCAGTATTTT.

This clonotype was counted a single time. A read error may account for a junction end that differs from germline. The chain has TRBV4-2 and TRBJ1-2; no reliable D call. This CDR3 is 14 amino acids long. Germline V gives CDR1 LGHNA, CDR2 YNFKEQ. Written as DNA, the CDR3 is TGTGCCAGCAGCCAATCTGCTTCGAGGGATAGCTACATCTTC. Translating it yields CASSQSASRDSYIF.

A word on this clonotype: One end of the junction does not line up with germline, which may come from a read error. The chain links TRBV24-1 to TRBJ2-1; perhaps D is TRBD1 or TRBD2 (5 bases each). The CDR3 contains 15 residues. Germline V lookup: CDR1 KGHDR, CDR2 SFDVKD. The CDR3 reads CATCEHRTWDDEQFF. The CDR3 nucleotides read TGTGCCACCTGTGAACACAGGACATGGGACGATGAGCAGTTCTTC.

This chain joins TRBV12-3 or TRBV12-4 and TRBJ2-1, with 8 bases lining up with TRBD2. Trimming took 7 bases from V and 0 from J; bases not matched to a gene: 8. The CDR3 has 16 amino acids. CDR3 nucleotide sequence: TGTGCCAGCACCTCCAGCGGGGGTTTCTCCTACAATGAGCAGTTCTTC. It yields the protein CASTSSGGFSYNEQFF.

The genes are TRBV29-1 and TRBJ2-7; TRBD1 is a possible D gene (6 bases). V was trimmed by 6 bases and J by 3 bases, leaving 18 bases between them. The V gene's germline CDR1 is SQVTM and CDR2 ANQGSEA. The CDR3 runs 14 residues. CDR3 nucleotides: TGCAGCGTAGTAAGCGTGGACAGCATCTACGAGCAGTACTTC. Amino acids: CSVVSVDSIYEQYF.

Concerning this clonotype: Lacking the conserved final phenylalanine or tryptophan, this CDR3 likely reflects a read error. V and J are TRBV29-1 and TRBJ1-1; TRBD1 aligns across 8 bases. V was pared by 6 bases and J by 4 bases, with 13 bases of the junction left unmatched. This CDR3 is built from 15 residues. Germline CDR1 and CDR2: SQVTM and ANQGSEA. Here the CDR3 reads CSVGYRGASSTEAFC. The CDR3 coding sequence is TGCAGCGTGGGGTACAGGGGGGCGTCGAGCACTGAAGCTTTCTGT.

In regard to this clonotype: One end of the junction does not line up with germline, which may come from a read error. The chain's CDR3 is CASSYLRRGTAEHYF. In DNA, the CDR3 is TGTGCCAGCAGTTACTTGAGGCGGGGGACGGCCGAGCACTACTTC. The chain employs TRBV6-5 and TRBJ2-7; 7 positions match TRBD2. The CDR3 contains 15 residues. The germline CDR1 and CDR2 sequences are MNHEY and SVGAGI.

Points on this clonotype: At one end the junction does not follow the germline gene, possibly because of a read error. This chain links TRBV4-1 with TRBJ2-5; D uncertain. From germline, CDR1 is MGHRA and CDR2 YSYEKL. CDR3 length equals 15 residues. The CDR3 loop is CASNQVPGPQETQYF. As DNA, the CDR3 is TGCGCCAGCAACCAAGTTCCGGGCCCCCAAGAGACCCAGTACTTC.

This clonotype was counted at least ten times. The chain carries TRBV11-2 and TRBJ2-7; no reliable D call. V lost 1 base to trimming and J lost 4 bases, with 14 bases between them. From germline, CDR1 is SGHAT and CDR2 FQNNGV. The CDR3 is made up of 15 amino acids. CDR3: CASSLVLGTFYEQYF. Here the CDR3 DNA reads TGTGCCAGCAGCTTAGTCTTGGGCACCTTTTACGAGCAGTACTTC.

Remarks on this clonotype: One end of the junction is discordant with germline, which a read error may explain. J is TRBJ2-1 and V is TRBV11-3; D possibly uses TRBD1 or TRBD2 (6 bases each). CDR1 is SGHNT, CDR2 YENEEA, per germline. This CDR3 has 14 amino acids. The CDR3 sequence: CARSFATRGNEQFF. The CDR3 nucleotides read TGTGCCAGGAGCTTTGCGACTAGGGGGAATGAGCAGTTCTTC.

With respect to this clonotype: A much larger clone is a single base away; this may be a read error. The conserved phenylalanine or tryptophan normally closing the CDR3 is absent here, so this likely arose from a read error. Here the CDR3 reads CASSIKGQGAIAPLEQYL. CDR3 coding DNA: TGTGCCAGTAGTATCAAGGGACAGGGGGCGATCGCCCCTCTCGAGCAGTACCTC. The gene calls are TRBV19 and TRBJ2-7, with TRBD1 matching 12 bases. Trimming at V came to 3 bases and at J to 6 bases, leaving 15 bases not matched to a gene. Germline CDR1 LNHDA, CDR2 SQIVND (reference sequence). This CDR3 has 18 residues.

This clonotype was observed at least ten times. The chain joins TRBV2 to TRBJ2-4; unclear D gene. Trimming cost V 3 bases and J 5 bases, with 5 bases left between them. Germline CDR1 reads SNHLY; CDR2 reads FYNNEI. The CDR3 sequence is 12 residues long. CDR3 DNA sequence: TGTGCCAGCAGTGACAACCAAAACATTCAGTACTTC. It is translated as CASSDNQNIQYF.

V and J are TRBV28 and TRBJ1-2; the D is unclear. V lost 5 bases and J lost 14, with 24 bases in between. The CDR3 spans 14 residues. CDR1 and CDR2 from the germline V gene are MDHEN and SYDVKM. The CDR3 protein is CASSPLGTKNGNTF. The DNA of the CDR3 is TGTGCCAGCAGTCCACTAGGTACCAAAAATGGCAATACCTTC.

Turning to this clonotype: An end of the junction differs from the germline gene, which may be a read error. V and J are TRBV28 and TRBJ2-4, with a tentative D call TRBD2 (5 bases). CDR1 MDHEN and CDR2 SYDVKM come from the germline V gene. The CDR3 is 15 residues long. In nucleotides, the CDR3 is TGTGTCAGCAGTTCATACCCCCTAGCCAAAAACAATCAGTACTTC. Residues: CVSSSYPLAKNNQYF. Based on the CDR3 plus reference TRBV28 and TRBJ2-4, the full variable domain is DVKVTQSSRYLVKRTGEKVFLECVQDMDHENMFWYRQDPGLGLRLIYFSYDVKMKEKGDIPEGYSVSREKKERFSLILESASTNQTSMYLCVSSSYPLAKNNQYFGAGTRLSVL.

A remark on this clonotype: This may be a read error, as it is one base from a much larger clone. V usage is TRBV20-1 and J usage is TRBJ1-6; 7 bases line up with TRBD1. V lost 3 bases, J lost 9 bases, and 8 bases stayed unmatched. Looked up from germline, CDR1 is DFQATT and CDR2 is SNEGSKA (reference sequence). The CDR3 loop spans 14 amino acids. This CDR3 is CSASAAQGSSPLHF. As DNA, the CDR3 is TGCAGTGCTAGCGCGGCACAGGGGTCTTCACCCCTCCACTTT.

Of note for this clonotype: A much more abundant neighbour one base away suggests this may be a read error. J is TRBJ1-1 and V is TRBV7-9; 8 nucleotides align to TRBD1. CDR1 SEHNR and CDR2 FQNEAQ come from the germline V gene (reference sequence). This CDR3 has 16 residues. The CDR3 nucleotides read TGTGCCAGCAGCTTTATGGGGACAGGCCCGAACACTGAAGCTCTCTTT. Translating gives CASSFMGTGPNTEALF. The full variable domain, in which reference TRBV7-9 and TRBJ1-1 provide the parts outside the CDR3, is DTGVSQNPRHKITKRGQNVTFRCDPISEHNRLYWYRQTLGQGPEFLTYFQNEAQLEKSRLLSDRFSAERPKGSFSTLEIQRTEQGDSAMYLCASSFMGTGPNTEALFGQGTRLTVV.

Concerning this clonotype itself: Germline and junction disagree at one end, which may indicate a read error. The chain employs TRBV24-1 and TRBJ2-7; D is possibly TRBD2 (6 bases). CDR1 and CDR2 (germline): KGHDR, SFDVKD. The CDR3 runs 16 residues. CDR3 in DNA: TGTGCCACCAGTGATTTGAGGGACTTGAACTCCTACGACCAGTACTTC. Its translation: CATSDLRDLNSYDQYF.

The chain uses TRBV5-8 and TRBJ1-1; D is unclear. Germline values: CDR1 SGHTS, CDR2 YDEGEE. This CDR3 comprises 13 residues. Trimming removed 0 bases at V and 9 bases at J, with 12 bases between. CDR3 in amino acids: CASSLDTNPKAFF. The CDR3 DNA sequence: TGTGCCAGCAGCTTGGATACGAACCCGAAAGCTTTCTTT.